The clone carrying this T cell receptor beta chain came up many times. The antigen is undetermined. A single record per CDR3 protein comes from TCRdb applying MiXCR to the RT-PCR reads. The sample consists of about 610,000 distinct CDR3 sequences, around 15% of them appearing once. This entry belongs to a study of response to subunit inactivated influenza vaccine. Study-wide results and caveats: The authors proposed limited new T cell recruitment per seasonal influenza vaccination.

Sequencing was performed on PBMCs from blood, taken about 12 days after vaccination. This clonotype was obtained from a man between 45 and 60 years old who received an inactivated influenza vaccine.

In nucleotides, the CDR3 is TGCGCCAGCAGCCAGGACCTTAACTATGGCTACACCTTC. This translates into CASSQDLNYGYTF. The chain is built from TRBV4-3 and TRBJ1-2; no firm D call. Germline-derived CDR1 and CDR2 are LGHNA and YSLEER. Trimming pared 3 bases from V and 1 base from J, leaving 6 bases between. This CDR3 has 13 residues.